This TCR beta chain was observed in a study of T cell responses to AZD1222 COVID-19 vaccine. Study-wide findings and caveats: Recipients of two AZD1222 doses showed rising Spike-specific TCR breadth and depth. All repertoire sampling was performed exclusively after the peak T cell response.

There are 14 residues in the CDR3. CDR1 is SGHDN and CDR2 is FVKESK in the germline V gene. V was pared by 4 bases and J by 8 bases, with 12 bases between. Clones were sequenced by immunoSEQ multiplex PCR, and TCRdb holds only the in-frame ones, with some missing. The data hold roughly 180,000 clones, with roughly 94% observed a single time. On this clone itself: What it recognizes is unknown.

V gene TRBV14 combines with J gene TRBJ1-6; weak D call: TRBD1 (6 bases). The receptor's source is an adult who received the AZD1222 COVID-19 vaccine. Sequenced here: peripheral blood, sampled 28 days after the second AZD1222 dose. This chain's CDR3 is CASSLLTGHSPLHF. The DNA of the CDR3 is TGTGCCAGCAGCCTACTGACAGGACATTCACCCCTCCACTTT. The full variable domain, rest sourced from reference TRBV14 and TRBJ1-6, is EAGVTQFPSHSVIEKGQTVTLRCDPISGHDNLYWYRRVMGKEIKFLLHFVKESKQDESGMPNNRFLAERTGGTYSTLKVQPAELEDSGVYFCASSLLTGHSPLHFGNGTRLTVT.